These 17 T cell receptor beta chains were all obtained from the same sample, sequenced in a study of T cell responses to AZD1222 COVID-19 vaccine. Generated by immunoSEQ multiplex PCR, the TCRdb table keeps only in-frame clones and is missing some. The data contain 120,000 or so clones, over 75% of them seen just once; the ten biggest clones take up 7.5% to 8%. The sample was peripheral blood, taken on day 0 of AZD1222 vaccination. The receptor set was obtained from an adult in good health.

V gene TRBV30 combines with J gene TRBJ1-2; TRBD1 aligns across 8 bases. Germline CDR1 reads GTSNPN; CDR2 reads SVGIG (reference sequence). The CDR3 has 14 amino acids. V shed 7 bases and J 0 bases; nucleotides not matched to a gene: 7. This CDR3 reads CAYGQGSANYGYTF. CDR3 in DNA: TGTGCCTACGGACAGGGTTCTGCTAACTATGGCTACACCTTC.

This clone was found a few times. V gene TRBV5-1 combines with J gene TRBJ2-5; D might be TRBD1 or TRBD2, each matching 5 bases. Germline CDR1 SGHRS, CDR2 YFSETQ. Trimming cost V 0 bases and J 5 bases, with 14 bases left between them. CDR3 length: 15 residues. The CDR3 coding sequence is TGCGCCAGCAGCTTGGCCGCCGGGGCCCAGGAGACCCAGTACTTC. Its translation: CASSLAAGAQETQYF.

J is TRBJ1-5 and V is TRBV30, with unresolved D. With 0 bases removed from V and 0 bases from J, the gap between germline ends came to 12 bases. The CDR3 is 16 residues long. Germline V gene sequence: CDR1 GTSNPN, CDR2 SVGIG (reference sequence). The CDR3 spells CAWSVKGLPSNQPQHF. CDR3 in DNA: TGTGCCTGGAGTGTAAAAGGCCTACCTAGCAATCAGCCCCAGCATTTT.

CDR3 sequence: CASIRTSGSRDTQYF. DNA of the CDR3: TGTGCCAGCATCCGGACTAGCGGGAGTCGCGATACGCAGTATTTT. The V and J genes are TRBV6-5 and TRBJ2-3; 13 nucleotides align to TRBD2. CDR1 is MNHEY and CDR2 is SVGAGI in the germline V gene. With V trimmed by 7 bases and J by 6 bases, 7 bases remained unmatched. There are 15 residues in the CDR3.

In this sample, this clone turned up a few times. The CDR3 DNA sequence: TGTGCCAGCTCACCACGGGCTGGGGGATCGAATGAGCAGTTCTTC. It specifies CASSPRAGGSNEQFF. The chain combines TRBV18 with TRBJ2-1; D may match TRBD1 or TRBD2 (5 bases each). Trimming left V 1 base short and J 7 bases short, with 14 bases between. Looked up from germline, CDR1 is KGHSH and CDR2 is LQKENI. The CDR3 consists of 15 residues.

This clone was counted a few times. The chain uses TRBV27 and TRBJ1-2; D ambiguous. Germline assignment: CDR1 MNHEY and CDR2 SMNVEV (reference sequence). The CDR3 spans 13 residues. Trimming removed 5 bases from V and 0 bases from J, with 7 bases in between. The CDR3 spells CASSGTANYGYTF. In nucleotides, the CDR3 is TGTGCCAGCAGTGGCACAGCTAACTATGGCTACACCTTC.

The genes are TRBV6-5 and TRBJ1-6; the D gene is possibly TRBD1 (5 bases). V was trimmed by 2 bases and J by 7 bases, leaving 15 bases between them. The CDR3 loop spans 16 amino acids. The germline V gene encodes CDR1 MNHEY and CDR2 SVGAGI. The CDR3: CASSYLTVGENSPLHF. In DNA, the CDR3 is TGTGCCAGCAGTTACCTAACCGTAGGGGAGAATTCACCCCTCCACTTT.

The chain recombines TRBV25-1 with TRBJ1-2, with D uncertain. This CDR3 comprises 12 residues. Trimming pared 9 bases from V and 8 bases from J, leaving 16 bases between. The germline CDR1 and CDR2 sequences are MGHDK and SYGVNS. For the CDR3, the DNA is TGTGCCAGTGTGGGAGGGCCGGGGGGCTACACCTTC. This codes for CASVGGPGGYTF.

The CDR3 DNA follows: TGTGCCAGCAGCCCTCGAACAGGGCTGGAGACCCAGTACTTC. It codes for CASSPRTGLETQYF. V gene TRBV7-9 combines with J gene TRBJ2-5; tentative D call: TRBD1 (6 bases). The CDR3 is 14 amino acids. Deletions cut 5 bases from V and 5 bases from J, with 15 bases between. CDR1 is SEHNR and CDR2 is FQNEAQ in the germline V gene (reference sequence).

The V call is TRBV4-1, the J call TRBJ1-1, with 8 bases aligning to TRBD1. The CDR3 has 17 amino acids. Germline CDR1 is MGHRA and CDR2 is YSYEKL. V shed 4 bases, J shed 5 bases, and the junction held 15 bases outside the gene matches. CDR3 in DNA: TGCGCCAGCAGCCCCTATGCTCTGACGACAGGGGAAACTGAAGCTTTCTTT. Protein: CASSPYALTTGETEAFF.

This rearrangement joins TRBV7-9 to TRBJ1-2; TRBD1 agrees at 8 bases. Unmatched junction bases numbered 2, after V lost 3 bases and J lost 2 bases. The CDR3 is 14 residues long. Germline V gene sequence: CDR1 SEHNR, CDR2 FQNEAQ (reference sequence). The CDR3 protein is CASSLGQANYGYTF. The CDR3 DNA follows: TGTGCCAGCAGCTTGGGACAGGCGAACTATGGCTACACCTTC.

This chain uses TRBV11-3 with TRBJ2-1, with D maybe TRBD2 (6 bases). The V and J ends lost 1 base and 6 bases respectively, with 10 bases between them. This CDR3 is built from 14 residues. Germline CDR1 and CDR2: SGHNT and YENEEA. CDR3 nucleotides: TGTGCCAGCAGCTTAGGACCGGAGGGCAATGAGCAGTTCTTC. Residues: CASSLGPEGNEQFF.

The chain employs TRBV13 and TRBJ2-7, with D tentatively TRBD1 or TRBD2 (5 bases each). The V gene's germline CDR1 is PRHDT and CDR2 FYEKMQ (reference sequence). Trimming cost V 2 bases and J 6 bases, with 8 bases left between them. The CDR3 has 12 amino acids. This CDR3 reads CASSLMRGEQYF. The CDR3 DNA follows: TGTGCCAGCAGCTTAATGAGGGGCGAGCAGTACTTC.

The chain combines TRBV10-3 with TRBJ2-2, with D perhaps TRBD1 (6 bases). Looked up from germline, CDR1 is ENHRY and CDR2 is SYGVKD. The length of the CDR3 is 16 residues. Trimming cost V 7 bases and J 0 bases, with 15 bases left between them. The CDR3 nucleotides read TGTGCCATCAAGGACAGCAAGACCTCGAACACCGGGGAGCTGTTTTTT. Translating gives CAIKDSKTSNTGELFF.

This clone was recorded once. The chain links TRBV5-1 to TRBJ1-2; TRBD1 matches at 8 bases. V lost 0 bases to trimming and J lost 6 bases; unmatched junction nucleotides: 4. The CDR3 is made up of 14 amino acids. The V gene's germline CDR1 is SGHRS and CDR2 YFSETQ. This CDR3 reads CASSLVGQGDGYTF. Written as DNA, the CDR3 is TGCGCCAGCAGCTTGGTAGGACAGGGAGATGGCTACACCTTC.

The genes are TRBV5-1 and TRBJ2-2; TRBD1 aligns across 10 bases. V lost 4 bases and J lost 2; bases outside the gene matches: 8. Germline V gives CDR1 SGHRS, CDR2 YFSETQ. The CDR3 has 17 residues. In DNA, the CDR3 is TGCGCCAGCAGCCTGACAGGGGGCGCCACAAACACCGGGGAGCTGTTTTTT. It codes for CASSLTGGATNTGELFF.

This chain joins TRBV28 and TRBJ1-2; 7 nucleotides agree with TRBD1. Germline-derived CDR1 and CDR2 are MDHEN and SYDVKM. The V segment lost 3 bases and the J segment 4 bases; nucleotides outside the gene matches: 5. This CDR3 is built from 14 residues. Written as DNA, the CDR3 is TGTGCCAGCAGTTTCCGGGACAGTCCCTATGGCTACACCTTC. Its translation is CASSFRDSPYGYTF.